This TCR beta chain emerged from a study of cytomegalovirus exposure and HLA in healthy donors. Study results and limitations: Apart from CMV serostatus, no immune exposure information was available.

Trimming took 5 bases from V and 4 from J, leaving 9 bases between them. This CDR3 region has 14 residues. Per the germline V gene, CDR1 is MDHEN and CDR2 is SYDVKM. A word on this clone: The antigen remains unidentified. Other DNA sequences in this sample translate to the same CDR3.

Primers included in the PCR were 60 Vbeta and 13 Jbeta primers. The repertoire was sequenced with immunoSEQ multiplex PCR; TCRdb's copy has only in-frame clones and lacks some. The sample has 150,000 or so clones, about three fifths seen once; the top ten hold 3%. This rearrangement joins TRBV28 to TRBJ1-6, with D perhaps TRBD1 (5 bases). The sequenced material came from PBMCs. The TCR sequence derives from a woman in her 30s in good health and CMV-seropositive. CDR3 sequence reads: CASSPQGYNSPLHF. The CDR3 DNA reads TGTGCCAGCAGTCCGCAGGGTTATAATTCACCCCTCCACTTT.